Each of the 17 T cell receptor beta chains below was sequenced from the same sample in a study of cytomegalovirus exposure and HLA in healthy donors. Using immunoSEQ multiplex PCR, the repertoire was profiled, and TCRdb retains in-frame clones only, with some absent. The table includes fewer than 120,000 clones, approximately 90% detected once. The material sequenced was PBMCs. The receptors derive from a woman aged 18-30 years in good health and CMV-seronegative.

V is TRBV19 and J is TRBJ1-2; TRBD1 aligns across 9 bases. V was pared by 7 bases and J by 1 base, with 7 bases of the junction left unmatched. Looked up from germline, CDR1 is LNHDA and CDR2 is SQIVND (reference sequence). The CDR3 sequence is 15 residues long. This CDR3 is CASIDRGYYNYGYTF. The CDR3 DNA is TGTGCCAGTATCGACAGGGGGTACTATAACTATGGCTACACCTTC.

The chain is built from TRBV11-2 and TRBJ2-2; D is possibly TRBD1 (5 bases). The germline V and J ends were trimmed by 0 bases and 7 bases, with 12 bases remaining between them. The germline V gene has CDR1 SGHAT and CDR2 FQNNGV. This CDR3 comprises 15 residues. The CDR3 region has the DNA TGTGCCAGCAGCTTAGAAACAGGATCCCACGGGGAGCTGTTTTTT. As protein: CASSLETGSHGELFF. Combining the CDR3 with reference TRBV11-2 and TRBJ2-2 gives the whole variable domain EAGVAQSPRYKIIEKRQSVAFWCNPISGHATLYWYQQILGQGPKLLIQFQNNGVVDDSQLPKDRFSAERLKGVDSTLKIQPAKLEDSAVYLCASSLETGSHGELFFGEGSRLTVL.

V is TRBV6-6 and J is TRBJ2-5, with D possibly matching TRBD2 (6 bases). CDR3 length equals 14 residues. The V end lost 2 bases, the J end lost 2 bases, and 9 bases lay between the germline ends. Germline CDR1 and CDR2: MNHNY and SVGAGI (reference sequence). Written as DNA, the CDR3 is TGTGCCAGCAGTTACCGGGGAGGACAAGAGACCCAGTACTTC. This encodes CASSYRGGQETQYF.

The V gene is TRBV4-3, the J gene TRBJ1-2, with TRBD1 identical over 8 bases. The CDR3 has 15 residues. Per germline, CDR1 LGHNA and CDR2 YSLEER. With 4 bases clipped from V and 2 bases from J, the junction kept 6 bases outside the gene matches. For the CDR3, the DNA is TGCGCCAGCAGCCTCGGGCAGGGGGCCAACTATGGCTACACCTTC. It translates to CASSLGQGANYGYTF.

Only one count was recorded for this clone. The CDR3 spells CASSLGPPGPEQYF. The CDR3, as DNA: TGTGCCAGCAGCTTGGGTCCCCCAGGGCCCGAGCAGTACTTC. V is TRBV5-5 and J is TRBJ2-7, with TRBD1 as a possible D gene (5 bases). CDR1 and CDR2 from the germline V gene are SGHKS and YYEKEE (reference sequence). CDR3 length: 14 amino acids. V gave up 0 bases and J gave up 6 bases, with 13 bases separating them.

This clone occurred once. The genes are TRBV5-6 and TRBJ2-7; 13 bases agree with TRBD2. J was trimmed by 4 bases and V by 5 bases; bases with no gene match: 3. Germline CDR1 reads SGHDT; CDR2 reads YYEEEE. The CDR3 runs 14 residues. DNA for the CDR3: TGTGCCAGCAGACTAGCGGGAGGGCCTTACGAGCAGTACTTC. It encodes CASRLAGGPYEQYF.

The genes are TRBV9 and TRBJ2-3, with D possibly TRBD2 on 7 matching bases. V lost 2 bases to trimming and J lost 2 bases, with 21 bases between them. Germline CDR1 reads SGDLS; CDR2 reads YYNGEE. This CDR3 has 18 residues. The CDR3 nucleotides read TGTGCCAGCAGCGTGGGATTGGGGCGGGGGCCTTTCACAGATACGCAGTATTTT. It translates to CASSVGLGRGPFTDTQYF. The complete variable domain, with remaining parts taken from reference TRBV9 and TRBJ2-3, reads DSGVTQTPKHLITATGQRVTLRCSPRSGDLSVYWYQQSLDQGLQFLIQYYNGEERAKGNILERFSAQQFPDLHSELNLSSLELGDSALYFCASSVGLGRGPFTDTQYFGPGTRLTVL.

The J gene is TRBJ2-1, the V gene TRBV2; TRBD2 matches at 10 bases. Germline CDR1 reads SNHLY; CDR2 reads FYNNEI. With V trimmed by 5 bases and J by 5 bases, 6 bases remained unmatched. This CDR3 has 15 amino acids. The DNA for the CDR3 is TGTGCCAGCAGTCGGACTAGCGGAACCAACAATGAGCAGTTCTTC. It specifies CASSRTSGTNNEQFF.

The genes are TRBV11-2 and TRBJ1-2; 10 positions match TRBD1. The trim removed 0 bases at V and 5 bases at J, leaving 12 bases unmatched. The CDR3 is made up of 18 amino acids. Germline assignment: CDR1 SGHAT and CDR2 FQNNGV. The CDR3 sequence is CASSLEPLRTGGRYGYTF. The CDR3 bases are TGTGCCAGCAGCTTAGAGCCCTTAAGGACAGGGGGAAGGTATGGCTACACCTTC.

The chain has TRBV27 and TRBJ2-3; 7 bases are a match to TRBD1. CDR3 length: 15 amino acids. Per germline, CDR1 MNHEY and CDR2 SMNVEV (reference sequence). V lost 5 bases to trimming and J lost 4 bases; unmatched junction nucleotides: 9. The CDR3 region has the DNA TGTGCCAGCAGTGATGGACAGGCCGCCTCAGATACGCAGTATTTT. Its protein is CASSDGQAASDTQYF.

CDR3 residues: CASSPPSLAGGYNEQFF. CDR3 nucleotide sequence: TGCGCCAGCAGCCCGCCGTCACTAGCGGGGGGTTACAATGAGCAGTTCTTC. The chain joins TRBV4-3 to TRBJ2-1; 12 bases line up with TRBD2. From germline, CDR1 is LGHNA and CDR2 YSLEER. This CDR3 comprises 17 residues. Trimming removed 4 bases from V and 4 bases from J; junction bases left unmatched: 8.

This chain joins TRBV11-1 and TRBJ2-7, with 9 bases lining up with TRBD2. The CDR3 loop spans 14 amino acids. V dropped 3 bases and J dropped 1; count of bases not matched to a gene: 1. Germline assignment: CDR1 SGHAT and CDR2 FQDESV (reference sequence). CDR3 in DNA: TGTGCCAGCAGCTTTGCGGGAGGGTCCTACGAGCAGTACTTC. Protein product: CASSFAGGSYEQYF.

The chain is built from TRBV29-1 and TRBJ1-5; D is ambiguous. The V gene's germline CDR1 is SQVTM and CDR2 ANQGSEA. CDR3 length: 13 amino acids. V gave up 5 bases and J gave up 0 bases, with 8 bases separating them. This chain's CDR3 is CSVFENSNQPQHF. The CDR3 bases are TGCAGCGTTTTTGAGAATAGCAATCAGCCCCAGCATTTT.

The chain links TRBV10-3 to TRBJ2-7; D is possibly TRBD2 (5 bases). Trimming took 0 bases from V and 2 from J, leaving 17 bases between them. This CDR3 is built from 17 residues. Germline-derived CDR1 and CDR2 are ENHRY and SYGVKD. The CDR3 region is CAISESGSTRGTYEQYF. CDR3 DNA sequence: TGTGCCATCAGTGAGTCGGGAAGTACACGAGGGACCTACGAGCAGTACTTC.

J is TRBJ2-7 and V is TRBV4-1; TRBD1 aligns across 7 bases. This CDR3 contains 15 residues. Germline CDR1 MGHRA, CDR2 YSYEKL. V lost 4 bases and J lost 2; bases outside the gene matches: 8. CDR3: CASSRQGEIAYEQYF. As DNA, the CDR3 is TGCGCCAGCAGCCGACAGGGTGAGATCGCCTACGAGCAGTACTTC.

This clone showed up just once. CDR3 protein: CASSIGAGDPYEQYF. Here the CDR3 DNA reads TGTGCCAGTAGTATAGGGGCAGGGGATCCCTACGAGCAGTACTTC. V usage is TRBV19 and J usage is TRBJ2-7; tentatively, D is TRBD1 (6 bases). CDR3 size: 15 residues. V lost 1 base, J lost 2 bases, and 12 bases lay in between. Looked up from germline, CDR1 is LNHDA and CDR2 is SQIVND (reference sequence).

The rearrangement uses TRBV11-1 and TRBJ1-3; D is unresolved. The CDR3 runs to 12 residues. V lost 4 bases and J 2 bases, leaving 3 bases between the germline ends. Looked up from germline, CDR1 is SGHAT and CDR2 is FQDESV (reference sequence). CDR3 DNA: TGTGCCAGCAGCTCCGCTGGAAACACCATATATTTT. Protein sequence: CASSSAGNTIYF.